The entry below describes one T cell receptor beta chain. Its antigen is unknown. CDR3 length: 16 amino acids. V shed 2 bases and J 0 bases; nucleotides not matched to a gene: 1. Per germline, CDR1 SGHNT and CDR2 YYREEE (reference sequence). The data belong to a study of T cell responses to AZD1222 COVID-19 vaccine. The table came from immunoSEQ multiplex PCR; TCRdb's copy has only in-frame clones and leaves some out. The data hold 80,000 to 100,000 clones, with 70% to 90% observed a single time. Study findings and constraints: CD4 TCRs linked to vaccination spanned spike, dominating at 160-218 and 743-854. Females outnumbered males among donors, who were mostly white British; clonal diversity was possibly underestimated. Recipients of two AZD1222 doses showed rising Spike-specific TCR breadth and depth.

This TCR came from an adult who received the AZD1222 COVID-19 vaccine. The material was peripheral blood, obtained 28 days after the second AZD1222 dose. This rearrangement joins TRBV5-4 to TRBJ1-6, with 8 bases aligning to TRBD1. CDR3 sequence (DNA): TGTGCCAGCAGCTTACAGGGGGGCTCCTATAATTCACCCCTCCACTTT. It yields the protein CASSLQGGSYNSPLHF.